The source of this TCR beta chain is a study of blood T cell repertoires in COVID-19. Only in-frame clones appear in the TCRdb table, and some are missing; sequencing was by immunoSEQ multiplex PCR. The profile shows hundreds of thousands of clones, around four fifths of them singletons. The CDR3 runs to 14 residues. Germline V CDR1 and CDR2: MNHEY, SMNVEV (reference sequence). V was pared by 4 bases and J by 6 bases, with 10 bases between. Material: peripheral blood. The chain uses TRBV27 and TRBJ1-6, with D tentatively TRBD1 (5 bases). The clonotype was recovered from a woman of 80 years or more with acute or convalescent COVID-19. The CDR3 DNA follows: TGTGCCAGCAGTTCGCAGGGCCCTAATTCACCCCTCCACTTT. Translation: CASSSQGPNSPLHF.